This TCR beta chain was identified in a study of CD8 T cells in ankylosing spondylitis. Broader study findings: Blood from ankylosing spondylitis patients appeared to carry a characteristic eight-variant TCR beta motif.

V lost 7 bases and J 7 bases, leaving 16 bases between the germline ends. This CDR3 comprises 14 residues. Germline-derived CDR1 and CDR2 are LGHDT and YNNKEL (reference sequence). TCRdb reprocessed the 5' RACE reads with MiXCR, giving one entry per CDR3 protein. The sample has hundreds of thousands of distinct CDR3 sequences, approximately 17% seen once. Turning to this clonotype: Its cognate antigen is unknown.

The V and J genes are TRBV3-1 and TRBJ2-2; either TRBD1 or TRBD2 may fit D (5 bases each). Sequences were obtained from blood, either unsorted or a sorted T cell fraction (not recorded which). The receptor was isolated from a male donor with ankylosing spondylitis. Here the CDR3 reads CASTKGPISGELFF. The CDR3 nucleotides read TGTGCCAGCACCAAGGGACCTATTAGCGGGGAGCTGTTTTTT.